Sequencing of this T cell receptor beta chain was carried out in a study of persistence of HIV-infected CD4 T cells. The stimulus was lysate of CMV-infected fibroblasts, about 10 ug/mL. Sorting of responding CD4+ T cells relied on upregulated CD40 ligand together with CD69. Note on this clone: Its antigen is undetermined.

Sequencing used immunoSEQ version 4 in survey mode. Repertoires were generated with immunoSEQ multiplex PCR, while TCRdb's copy carries only in-frame clones and drops some. Here the sample spans roughly 13,000 clones, over 60% being singletons. The germline V gene encodes CDR1 SGHTA and CDR2 FQGNSA. The V gene end was trimmed by 4 bases and the J gene end by 0 bases; junction bases not matched to a gene: 6. This CDR3 has 15 amino acids. V usage is TRBV7-2 and J usage is TRBJ2-7, with 7 nucleotides matching TRBD1. This receptor was identified in an adult man with HIV who was CMV-seropositive. This specimen was CD4+ T cells sorted from PBMCs after approximately 19-hour stimulation, taken from a patient who received antiretroviral therapy. The CDR3 DNA reads as TGTGCCAGCAGCTCGCCGGGACAGCGCTCCTACGAGCAGTACTTC. Translating gives CASSSPGQRSYEQYF. The variable domain in full, completed from reference TRBV7-2 and TRBJ2-7, reads GAGVSQSPSNKVTEKGKDVELRCDPISGHTALYWYRQSLGQGLEFLIYFQGNSAPDKSGLPSDRFSAERTGGSVSTLTIQRTQQEDSAVYLCASSSPGQRSYEQYFGPGTRLTVT.